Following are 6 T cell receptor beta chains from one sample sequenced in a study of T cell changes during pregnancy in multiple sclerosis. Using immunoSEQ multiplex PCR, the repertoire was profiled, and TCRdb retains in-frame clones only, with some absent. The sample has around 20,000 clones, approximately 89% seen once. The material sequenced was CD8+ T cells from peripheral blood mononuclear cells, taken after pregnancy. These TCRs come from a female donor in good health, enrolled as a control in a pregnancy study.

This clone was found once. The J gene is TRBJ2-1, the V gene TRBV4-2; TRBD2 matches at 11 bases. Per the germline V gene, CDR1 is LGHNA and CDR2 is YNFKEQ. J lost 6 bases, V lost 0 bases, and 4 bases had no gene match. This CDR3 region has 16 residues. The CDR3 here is CASSQDASGGPNEQFF. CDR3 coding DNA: TGTGCCAGCAGCCAAGATGCTAGCGGGGGGCCCAATGAGCAGTTCTTC.

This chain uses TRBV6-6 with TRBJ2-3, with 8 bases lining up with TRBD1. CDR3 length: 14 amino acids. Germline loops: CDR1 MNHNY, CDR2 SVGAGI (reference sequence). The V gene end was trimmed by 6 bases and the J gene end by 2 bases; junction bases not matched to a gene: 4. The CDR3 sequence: CASSRTGSTDTQYF. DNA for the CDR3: TGTGCCAGCAGCCGGACAGGGTCCACAGATACGCAGTATTTT.

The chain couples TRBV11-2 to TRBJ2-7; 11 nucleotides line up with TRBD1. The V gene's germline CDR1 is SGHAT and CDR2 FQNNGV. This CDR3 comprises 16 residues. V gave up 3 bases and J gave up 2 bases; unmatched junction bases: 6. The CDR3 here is CASSFDPGQGAYEQYF. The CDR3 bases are TGTGCCAGCAGCTTTGACCCGGGACAGGGGGCCTACGAGCAGTACTTC.

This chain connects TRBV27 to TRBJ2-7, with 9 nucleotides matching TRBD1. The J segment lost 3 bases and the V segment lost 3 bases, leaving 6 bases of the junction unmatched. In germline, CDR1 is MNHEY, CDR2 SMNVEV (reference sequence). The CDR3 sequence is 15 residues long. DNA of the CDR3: TGTGCCAGCAGTTTGATAAGGGACAGGGTCTACGAGCAGTACTTC. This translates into CASSLIRDRVYEQYF.

CDR3 coding DNA: TGTGCCAGCAGCCTAGATCTAGCCCTAGGGAGTGAGCAGTTCTTC. Its protein is CASSLDLALGSEQFF. The chain joins TRBV7-8 to TRBJ2-1; D is possibly TRBD2 (5 bases). The ends were cut back, 5 bases at V and 9 bases at J, with 20 bases in the middle. The length of the CDR3 is 15 residues. CDR1 is SGHVS, CDR2 FQNEAQ, per germline.

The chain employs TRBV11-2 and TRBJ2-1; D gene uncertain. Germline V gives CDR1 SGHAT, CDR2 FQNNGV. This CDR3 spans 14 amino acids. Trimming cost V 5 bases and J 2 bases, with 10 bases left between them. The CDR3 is CASSPLSPYNEQFF. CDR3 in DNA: TGTGCCAGCAGCCCGCTTAGCCCCTACAATGAGCAGTTCTTC.